These T cell receptor beta chains were read from a single sample in a study of CD8 T cells in ankylosing spondylitis. TCRdb re-called the 5' RACE reads through MiXCR, storing one row per CDR3 protein. The sample yields hundreds of thousands of distinct CDR3 sequences, roughly 10% seen once. Sequencing was done on a sample of blood, either unsorted or a sorted T cell fraction (not recorded which). These receptors were collected from a male donor with ankylosing spondylitis. Both conserved end residues are part of each CDR3.

cdr3_aa,v_call,j_call
CASSPQGRSQPQHF,TRBV6-2/TRBV6-3,TRBJ1-5
CASSQGVLGTDTQYF,TRBV4-3,TRBJ2-3
CASSEQDQTGELFF,TRBV5-1,TRBJ2-2
CSAPWIGTDTQYF,TRBV20-1,TRBJ2-3
CASSKMVTSGGVIDEQFF,TRBV11-1,TRBJ2-1
CASSGKGQGAGHEQFF,TRBV5-4,TRBJ2-1
CASSFPGTSNQPQHF,TRBV28,TRBJ1-5
CSGLKDETQYF,TRBV29-1,TRBJ2-5
CSALITLAGVANEQFF,TRBV20-1,TRBJ2-1
CASSEVAASTEAFF,TRBV5-1,TRBJ1-1
CASSLGLFLSEQYF,TRBV7-2,TRBJ2-7
CASSARGDPLSGNTIYF,TRBV7-6,TRBJ1-3
CASSPTGSSQMNTEAFF,TRBV12-3/TRBV12-4,TRBJ1-1
CASSFGRAGRGEQYF,TRBV27,TRBJ2-7
CASTDYPYNEQFF,TRBV2,TRBJ2-1
CSAKPGGGLETQYF,TRBV20-1,TRBJ2-5
CSASGQVYNEQFF,TRBV20-1,TRBJ2-1
CASGKPTNYNEQFF,TRBV12-5,TRBJ2-1
CSVAWGPYEQYF,TRBV29-1,TRBJ2-7
CSVEEQLTDTQYF,TRBV29-1,TRBJ2-3
CAITPILAGSTDTQYF,TRBV12-3/TRBV12-4,TRBJ2-3
CASSQDSTGQAQYF,TRBV4-3,TRBJ2-7
CASSSGQPGHYEQYF,TRBV28,TRBJ2-7
CSARKVAGDGDTQYF,TRBV20-1,TRBJ2-3
CASSLVGENQPQHF,TRBV12-3/TRBV12-4,TRBJ1-5
CASSYVGGFEQYF,TRBV7-2,TRBJ2-7
CSARGGLSLTEQYF,TRBV20-1,TRBJ2-7
CASSYSGLAAYNEQFF,TRBV6-5,TRBJ2-1
CSVELTLWGYGYTF,TRBV29-1,TRBJ1-2
CSVPLIQGNTEAFF,TRBV20-1,TRBJ1-1
CASSPVGNLNTEAFF,TRBV18,TRBJ1-1
CASSFQSDPGETQYF,TRBV7-9,TRBJ2-5
CASSPQTDYGYTF,TRBV18,TRBJ1-2
CASSHLTSGSYEQYF,TRBV28,TRBJ2-7
CASSLGEEDEQFF,TRBV7-2,TRBJ2-1
CASSRGPQGNTIYF,TRBV6-1,TRBJ1-3
CASSPTTWAYEQYF,TRBV9,TRBJ2-7
CSARGRNPYEQYF,TRBV20-1,TRBJ2-7
CAISGSGPSRGETQYF,TRBV10-3,TRBJ2-5
CASSPTLTWTAWDGYTF,TRBV12-3/TRBV12-4,TRBJ1-2
CASSLAVGTYEQYF,TRBV5-1,TRBJ2-7
CASSLARRGSYNEQFF,TRBV5-1,TRBJ2-1
CATEDNTGELFF,TRBV24-1,TRBJ2-2